Sequencing of this T cell receptor (beta chain) was carried out in a study of cytomegalovirus exposure and HLA in healthy donors. Study-wide background: Drawn from HLA-typed donors, tens of millions of unique TCRs were held in an early data release.

Study results and caveats: The HLA-A and HLA-B alleles of most subjects were reportedly predicted accurately from TCR beta sequences.

Each donor was nominally healthy when sampled (though unrecorded immune exposures were likely). The PCR employed 60 Vbeta primers together with 13 Jbeta primers. The data were produced by immunoSEQ multiplex PCR, yet TCRdb's version contains in-frame clones alone and is incomplete. Here the sample spans more than 130,000 clones, roughly 76% being singletons. Notes on this clone: Its antigen remains unidentified.

The receptor was isolated from a human donor in good health. The specimen was PBMCs.

CDR3 coding DNA: TGTGCCAGCAGCTTCGTCGGGAGGGCCGGGGAGCTGTTTTTT. It specifies CASSFVGRAGELFF. The genes are TRBV5-4 and TRBJ2-2; 8 bases line up with TRBD2. This CDR3 has 14 amino acids. Trimming at V came to 2 bases and at J to 6 bases, leaving 3 bases not matched to a gene. Germline CDR1 is SGHNT and CDR2 is YYREEE (reference sequence).